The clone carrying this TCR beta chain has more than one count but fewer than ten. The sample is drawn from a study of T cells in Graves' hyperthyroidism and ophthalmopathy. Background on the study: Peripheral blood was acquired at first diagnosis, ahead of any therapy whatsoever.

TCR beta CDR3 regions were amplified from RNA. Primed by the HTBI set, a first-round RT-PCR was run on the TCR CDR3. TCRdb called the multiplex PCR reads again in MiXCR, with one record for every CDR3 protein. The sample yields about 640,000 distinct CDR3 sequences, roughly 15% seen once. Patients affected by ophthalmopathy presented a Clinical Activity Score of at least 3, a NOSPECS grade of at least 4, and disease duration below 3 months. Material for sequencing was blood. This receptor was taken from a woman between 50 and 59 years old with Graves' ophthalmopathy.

CDR3 in amino acids: CASSLYKSQETQYF. CDR3 DNA: TGTGCCAGCAGCTTGTATAAAAGCCAAGAGACCCAGTACTTC. The chain carries TRBV5-4 and TRBJ2-5; D gene unclear. The CDR3 consists of 14 residues. Germline V gives CDR1 SGHNT, CDR2 YYREEE (reference sequence). Trimming removed 1 base at V and 1 base at J, with 8 bases between.